This T cell receptor (beta chain) was identified during a study of blood T cell repertoires in COVID-19. The wider study: Some COVID-19 samples were acute and others convalescent; all came from the United States, Italy and Spain.

In the original workflow: Amplified reference gene primers provided the basis for estimating nucleated cell counts. Clones were read by immunoSEQ multiplex PCR, and TCRdb kept only the in-frame ones, dropping some. For V, J and clone size, that table is used; D and trimming come from the DNA. In the table there are 150,000 to 200,000 clones, approximately 80% of which are singletons. Trimming pared 2 bases from V and 4 bases from J, leaving 10 bases between. Germline loops: CDR1 KGHDR, CDR2 SFDVKD. This CDR3 spans 14 amino acids. Seattle cases were enrolled at active infection and followed longitudinally.

Sequencing was performed on peripheral blood. The sequence was collected from a woman aged 70-85 years with COVID-19, enrolled during active disease. The J gene is TRBJ1-2, the V gene TRBV24-1; D call uncertain. The DNA for the CDR3 is TGTGCCACCAGTGATTCTGGGGAGGGCTATGGCTACACCTTC. Translating gives CATSDSGEGYGYTF.